This T cell receptor beta chain is from a study of cytomegalovirus exposure and HLA in healthy donors. The overall study: Approximately 83 million unique TCRs from HLA-typed donors were held in an early data release.

General study findings and limits: A highly shared variant cluster was judged a likely technical artifact. The study reported that TCR beta sequences accurately predicted HLA-A and HLA-B alleles in most subjects.

As concerns this clone: The antigen is not known.

Trimming cost V 3 bases and J 3 bases; bases outside gene matches: 12. Germline V gene data show CDR1 as SGHRS and CDR2 as YFSETQ. The CDR3 is made up of 17 amino acids. Nominal health characterized the donors when sampled, though unrecorded immune exposures were likely. In the PCR, 60 Vbeta and 13 Jbeta primers were used. The data were produced by immunoSEQ multiplex PCR, yet TCRdb's version contains in-frame clones alone and is incomplete. Counted here are some 200,000 clones, roughly 80% occurring once; the ten biggest clones make up approximately 1.5%. The V and J genes are TRBV5-1 and TRBJ1-2; TRBD1 matches 9 bases. The sample was PBMCs. The TCR was taken from a girl between 5 and 17 years old in good health and CMV-seronegative. In DNA form, the CDR3 reads TGCGCCAGCAGCTACTCTAGTCCGGGACAGGGAGACTATGGCTACACCTTC. This gives the protein CASSYSSPGQGDYGYTF. The full variable domain, completed using reference TRBV5-1 and TRBJ1-2, is KAGVTQTPRYLIKTRGQQVTLSCSPISGHRSVSWYQQTPGQGLQFLFEYFSETQRNKGNFPGRFSGRQFSNSRSEMNVSTLELGDSALYLCASSYSSPGQGDYGYTFGSGTRLTVV.